Following are 2 T cell receptor beta chains from one sample sequenced in a study of T-cell reconstitution after alpha-beta-depleted transplantation in children. For TCRbeta, the library was prepared with unique molecular identifiers. TCRdb reprocessed the PCR reads via MiXCR and lists one record per CDR3 protein. This table has around 380,000 distinct CDR3 sequences, approximately 11% appearing once. The starting material was PBMCs from the stem cell graft donor, obtained from the stem cell graft. These receptors originate from a human donor who donated a stem cell graft to a child with acute myeloid leukemia.

This clonotype has at least ten counts. The chain has TRBV20-1 and TRBJ2-7; D assignment may be TRBD1 or TRBD2 (5 bases each). CDR3 length: 14 residues. Germline assignment: CDR1 DFQATT and CDR2 SNEGSKA (reference sequence). The ends were cut back, 4 bases at V and 4 bases at J, with 17 bases in the middle. This CDR3 is CSANGWGTSYEQYF. The CDR3 nucleotides are TGCAGTGCTAACGGGTGGGGGACGTCTTACGAGCAGTACTTC.

This clonotype was seen a handful of times. J is TRBJ2-5 and V is TRBV6-2 or TRBV6-3; a weak D match, TRBD2 (5 bases). V lost 5 bases, J lost 0 bases, and 10 bases lay in between. The CDR3 totals 14 residues. Germline CDR1 is MNHEY and CDR2 is SVGEGT. The CDR3 nucleotides are TGTGCCAGCAGTCCTGGGCGGGACCAAGAGACCCAGTACTTC. It codes for CASSPGRDQETQYF.